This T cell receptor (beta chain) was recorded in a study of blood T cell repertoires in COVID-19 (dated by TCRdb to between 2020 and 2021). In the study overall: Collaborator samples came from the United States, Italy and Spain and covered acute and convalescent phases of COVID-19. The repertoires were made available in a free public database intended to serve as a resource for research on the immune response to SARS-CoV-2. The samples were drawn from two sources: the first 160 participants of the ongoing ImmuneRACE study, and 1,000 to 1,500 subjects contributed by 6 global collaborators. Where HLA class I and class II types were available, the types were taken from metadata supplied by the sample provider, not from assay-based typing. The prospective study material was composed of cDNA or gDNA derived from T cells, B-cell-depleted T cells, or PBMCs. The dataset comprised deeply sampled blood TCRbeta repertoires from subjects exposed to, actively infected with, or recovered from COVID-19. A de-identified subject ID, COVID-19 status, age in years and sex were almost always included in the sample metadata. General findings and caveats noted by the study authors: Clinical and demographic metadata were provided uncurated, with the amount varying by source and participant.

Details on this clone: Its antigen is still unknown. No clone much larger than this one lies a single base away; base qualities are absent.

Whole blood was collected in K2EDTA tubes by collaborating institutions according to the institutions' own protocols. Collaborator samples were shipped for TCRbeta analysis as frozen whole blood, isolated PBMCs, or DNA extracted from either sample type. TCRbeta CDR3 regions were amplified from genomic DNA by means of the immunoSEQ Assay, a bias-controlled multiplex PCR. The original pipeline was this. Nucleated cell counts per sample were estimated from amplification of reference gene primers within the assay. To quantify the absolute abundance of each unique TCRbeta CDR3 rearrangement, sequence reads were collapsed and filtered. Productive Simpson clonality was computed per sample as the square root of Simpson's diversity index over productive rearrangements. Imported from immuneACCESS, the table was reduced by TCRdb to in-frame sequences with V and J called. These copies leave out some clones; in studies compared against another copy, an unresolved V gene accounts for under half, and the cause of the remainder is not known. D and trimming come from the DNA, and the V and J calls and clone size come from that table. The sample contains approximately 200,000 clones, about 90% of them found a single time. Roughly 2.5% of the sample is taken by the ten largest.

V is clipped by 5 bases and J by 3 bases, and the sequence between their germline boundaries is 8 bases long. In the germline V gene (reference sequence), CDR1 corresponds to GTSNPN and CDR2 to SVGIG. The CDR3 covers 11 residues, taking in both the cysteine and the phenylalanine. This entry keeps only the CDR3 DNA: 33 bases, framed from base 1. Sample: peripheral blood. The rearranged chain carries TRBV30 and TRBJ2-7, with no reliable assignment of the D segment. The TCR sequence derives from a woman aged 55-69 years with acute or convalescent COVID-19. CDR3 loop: CAWETVYEQYF. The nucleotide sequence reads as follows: TGTGCCTGGGAGACTGTCTACGAGCAGTACTTC.